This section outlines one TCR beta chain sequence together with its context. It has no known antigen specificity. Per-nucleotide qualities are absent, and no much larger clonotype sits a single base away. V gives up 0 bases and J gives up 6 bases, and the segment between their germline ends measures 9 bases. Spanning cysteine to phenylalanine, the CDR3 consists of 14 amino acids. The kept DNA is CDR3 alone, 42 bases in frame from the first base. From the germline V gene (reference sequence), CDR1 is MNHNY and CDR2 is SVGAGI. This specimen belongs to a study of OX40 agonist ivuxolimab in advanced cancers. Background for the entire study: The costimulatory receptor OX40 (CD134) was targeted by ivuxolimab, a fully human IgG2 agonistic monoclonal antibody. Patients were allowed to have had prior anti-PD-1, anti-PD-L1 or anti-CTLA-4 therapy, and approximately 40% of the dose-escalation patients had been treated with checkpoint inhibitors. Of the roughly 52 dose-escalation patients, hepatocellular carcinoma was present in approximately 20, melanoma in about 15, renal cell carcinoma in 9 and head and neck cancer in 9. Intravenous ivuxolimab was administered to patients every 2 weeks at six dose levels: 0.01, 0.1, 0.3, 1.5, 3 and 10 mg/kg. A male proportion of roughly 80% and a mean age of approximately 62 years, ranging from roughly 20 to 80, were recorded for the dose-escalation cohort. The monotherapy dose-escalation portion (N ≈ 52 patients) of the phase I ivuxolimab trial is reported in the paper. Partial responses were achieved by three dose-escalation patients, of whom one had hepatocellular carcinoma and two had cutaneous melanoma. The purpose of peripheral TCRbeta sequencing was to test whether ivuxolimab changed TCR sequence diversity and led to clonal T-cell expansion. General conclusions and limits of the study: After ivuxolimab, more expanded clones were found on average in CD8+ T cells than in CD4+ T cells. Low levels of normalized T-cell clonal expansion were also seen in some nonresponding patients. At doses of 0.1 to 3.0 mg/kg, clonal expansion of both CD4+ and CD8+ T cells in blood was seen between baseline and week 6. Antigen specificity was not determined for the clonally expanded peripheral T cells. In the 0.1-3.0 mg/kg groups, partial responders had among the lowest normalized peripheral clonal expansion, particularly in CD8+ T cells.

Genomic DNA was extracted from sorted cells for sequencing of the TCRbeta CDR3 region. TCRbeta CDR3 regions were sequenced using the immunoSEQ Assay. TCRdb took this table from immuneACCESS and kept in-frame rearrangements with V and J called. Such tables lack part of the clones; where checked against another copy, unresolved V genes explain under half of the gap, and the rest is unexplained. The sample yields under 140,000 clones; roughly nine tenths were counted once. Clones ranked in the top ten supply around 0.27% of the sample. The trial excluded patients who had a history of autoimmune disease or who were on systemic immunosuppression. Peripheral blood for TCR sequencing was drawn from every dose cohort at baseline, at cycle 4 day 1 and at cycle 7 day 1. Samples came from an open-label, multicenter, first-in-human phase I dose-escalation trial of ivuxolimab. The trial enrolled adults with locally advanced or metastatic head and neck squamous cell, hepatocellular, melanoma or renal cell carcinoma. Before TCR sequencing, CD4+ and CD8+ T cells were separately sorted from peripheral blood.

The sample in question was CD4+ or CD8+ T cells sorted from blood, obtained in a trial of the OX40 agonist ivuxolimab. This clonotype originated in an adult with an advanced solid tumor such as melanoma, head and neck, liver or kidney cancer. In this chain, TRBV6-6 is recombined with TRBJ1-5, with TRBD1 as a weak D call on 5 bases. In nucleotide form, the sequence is TGTGCCAGCAGTTACTCTGAGGGGAGTCAGCCCCAGCATTTT. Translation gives CASSYSEGSQPQHF.